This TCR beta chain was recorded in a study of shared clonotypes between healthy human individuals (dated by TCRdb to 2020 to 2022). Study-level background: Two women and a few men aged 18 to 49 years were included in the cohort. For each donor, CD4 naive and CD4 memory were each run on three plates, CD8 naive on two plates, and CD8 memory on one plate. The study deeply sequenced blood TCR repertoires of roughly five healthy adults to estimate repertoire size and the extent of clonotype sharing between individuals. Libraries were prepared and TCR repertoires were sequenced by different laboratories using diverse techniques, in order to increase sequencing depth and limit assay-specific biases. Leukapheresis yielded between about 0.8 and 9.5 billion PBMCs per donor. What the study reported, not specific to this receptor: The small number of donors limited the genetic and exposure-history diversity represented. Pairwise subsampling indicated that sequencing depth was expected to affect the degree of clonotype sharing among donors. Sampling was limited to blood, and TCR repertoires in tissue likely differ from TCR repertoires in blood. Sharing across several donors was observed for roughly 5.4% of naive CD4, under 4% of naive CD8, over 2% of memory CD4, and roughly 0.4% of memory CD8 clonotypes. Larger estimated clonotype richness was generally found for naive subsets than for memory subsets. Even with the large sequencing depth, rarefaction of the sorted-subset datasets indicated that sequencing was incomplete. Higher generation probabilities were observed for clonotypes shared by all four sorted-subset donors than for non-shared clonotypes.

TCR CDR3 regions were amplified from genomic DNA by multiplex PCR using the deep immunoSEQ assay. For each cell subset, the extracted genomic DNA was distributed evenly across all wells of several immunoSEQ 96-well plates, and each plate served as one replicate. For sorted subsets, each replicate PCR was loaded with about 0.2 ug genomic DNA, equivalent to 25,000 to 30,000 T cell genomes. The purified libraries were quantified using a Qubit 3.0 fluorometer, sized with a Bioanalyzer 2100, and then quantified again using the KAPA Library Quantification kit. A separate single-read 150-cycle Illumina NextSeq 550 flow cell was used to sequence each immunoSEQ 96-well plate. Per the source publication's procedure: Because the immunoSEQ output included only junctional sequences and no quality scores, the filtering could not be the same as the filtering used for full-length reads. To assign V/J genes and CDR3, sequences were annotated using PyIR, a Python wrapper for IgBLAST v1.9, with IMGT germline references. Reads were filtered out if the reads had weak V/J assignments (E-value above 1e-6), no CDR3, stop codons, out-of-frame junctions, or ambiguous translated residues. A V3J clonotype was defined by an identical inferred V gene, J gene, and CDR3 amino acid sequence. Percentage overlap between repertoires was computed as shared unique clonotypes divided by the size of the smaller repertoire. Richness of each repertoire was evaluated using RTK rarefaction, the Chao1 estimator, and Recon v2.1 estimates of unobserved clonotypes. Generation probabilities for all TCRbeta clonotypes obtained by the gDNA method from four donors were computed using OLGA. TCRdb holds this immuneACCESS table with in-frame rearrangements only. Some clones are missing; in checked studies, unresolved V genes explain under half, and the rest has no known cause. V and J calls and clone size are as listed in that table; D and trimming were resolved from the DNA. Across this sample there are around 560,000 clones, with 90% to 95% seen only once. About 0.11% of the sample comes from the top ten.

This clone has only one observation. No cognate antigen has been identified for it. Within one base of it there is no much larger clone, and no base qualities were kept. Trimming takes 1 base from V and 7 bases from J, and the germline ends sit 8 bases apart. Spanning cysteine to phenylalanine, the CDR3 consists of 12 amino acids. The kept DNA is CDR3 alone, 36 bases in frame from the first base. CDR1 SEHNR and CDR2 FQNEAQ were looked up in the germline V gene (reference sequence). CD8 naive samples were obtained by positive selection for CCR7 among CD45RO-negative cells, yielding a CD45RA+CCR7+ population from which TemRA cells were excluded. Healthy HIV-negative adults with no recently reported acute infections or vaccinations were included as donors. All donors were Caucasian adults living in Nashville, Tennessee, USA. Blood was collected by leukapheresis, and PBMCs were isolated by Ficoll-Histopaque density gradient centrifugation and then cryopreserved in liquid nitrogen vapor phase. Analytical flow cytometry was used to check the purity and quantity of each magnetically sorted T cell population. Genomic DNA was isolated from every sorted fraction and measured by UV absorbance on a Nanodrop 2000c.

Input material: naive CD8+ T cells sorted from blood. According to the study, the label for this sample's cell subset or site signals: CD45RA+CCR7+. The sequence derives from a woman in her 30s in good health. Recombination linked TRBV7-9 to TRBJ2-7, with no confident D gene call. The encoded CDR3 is CASSLGGREQYF. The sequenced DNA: TGTGCCAGCAGCTTAGGGGGTCGGGAGCAGTACTTC.